The next 27 T cell receptor beta chains were all read from a single sample in a study of T cell responses to AZD1222 COVID-19 vaccine. Profiled with immunoSEQ multiplex PCR; TCRdb holds only in-frame clones, not every one. The profile covers some 120,000 clones, with just over 85% appearing a single time and roughly 12% taken by the ten largest. Sequences were derived from peripheral blood, sampled on day 0 of AZD1222 vaccination. The receptors come from an adult in good health.

The chain uses TRBV5-6 and TRBJ1-2; D might be TRBD1 (6 bases). The V gene's germline CDR1 is SGHDT and CDR2 YYEEEE. This CDR3 is 14 amino acids long. V lost 6 bases, J lost 2 bases, and 14 bases lay in between. For the CDR3, the DNA is TGTGCCAGCACCCGGGGGGGGGCGAACTATGGCTACACCTTC. This encodes CASTRGGANYGYTF.

This clone came up a few times. The V and J genes are TRBV2 and TRBJ2-1, with D uncertain. The V gene lost 7 bases and the J gene lost 0 bases, with 13 bases spanning the gap. CDR3 length: 15 amino acids. Germline CDR1 reads SNHLY; CDR2 reads FYNNEI. CDR3: CASIGYRGSYNEQFF. The DNA for the CDR3 is TGTGCCAGCATCGGGTACCGCGGCTCCTACAATGAGCAGTTCTTC.

V is TRBV5-1 and J is TRBJ1-1; the D gene is possibly TRBD1 (5 bases). This CDR3 contains 15 residues. Per germline, CDR1 SGHRS and CDR2 YFSETQ. Trimming removed 0 bases at V and 6 bases at J, with 15 bases between. The CDR3: CASSLDAGRVAEAFF. The CDR3 bases are TGCGCCAGCAGCTTGGATGCGGGGCGCGTGGCTGAAGCTTTCTTT. Full variable domain (rest looked up from reference TRBV5-1 and TRBJ1-1): KAGVTQTPRYLIKTRGQQVTLSCSPISGHRSVSWYQQTPGQGLQFLFEYFSETQRNKGNFPGRFSGRQFSNSRSEMNVSTLELGDSALYLCASSLDAGRVAEAFFGQGTRLTVV.

The chain joins TRBV19 to TRBJ1-1, with 8 bases aligning to TRBD1. The J segment lost 4 bases and the V segment lost 5 bases, leaving 6 bases of the junction unmatched. The V gene's germline CDR1 is LNHDA and CDR2 SQIVND (reference sequence). This CDR3 has 14 amino acids. The chain's CDR3 is CASSSQGAGTEAFF. CDR3 in DNA: TGTGCCAGTAGTTCTCAGGGGGCTGGCACTGAAGCTTTCTTT.

This clone was found once. This chain uses TRBV18 with TRBJ1-4, with 7 nucleotides matching TRBD1. Per the germline V gene, CDR1 is KGHSH and CDR2 is LQKENI. Trimming at V came to 6 bases and at J to 10 bases, leaving 11 bases not matched to a gene. The CDR3 runs 14 residues. The CDR3 spells CASSPRQGAVKLFF. DNA for the CDR3: TGTGCCAGCTCCCCTCGACAGGGCGCGGTAAAACTGTTTTTT.

The rearrangement uses TRBV13 and TRBJ2-4, with 8 positions matching TRBD2. V gave up 2 bases and J gave up 0 bases; unmatched junction bases: 6. This CDR3 region has 17 residues. Germline V gene lookup returns CDR1 PRHDT and CDR2 FYEKMQ (reference sequence). The CDR3 loop is CASSLRLAGLAKNIQYF. In DNA form, the CDR3 reads TGTGCCAGCAGCTTACGGCTAGCGGGTTTAGCCAAAAACATTCAGTACTTC.

The chain combines TRBV14 with TRBJ2-1; D is ambiguous. Germline V gives CDR1 SGHDN, CDR2 FVKESK. V dropped 5 bases and J dropped 10 bases, with 15 bases sitting between them. The CDR3 runs 13 residues. The CDR3 bases are TGTGCCAGCAGCTACCGGGCCCTCCAGGAGCAGTTCTTC. Protein product: CASSYRALQEQFF.

The chain is built from TRBV6-5 and TRBJ1-1, with 8 bases aligning to TRBD1. CDR3 length equals 16 residues. Germline V lookup: CDR1 MNHEY, CDR2 SVGAGI. Trimming at V came to 0 bases and at J to 3 bases, leaving 6 bases not matched to a gene. The DNA of the CDR3 is TGTGCCAGCAGTTACTCGGACAGGGCAAGGGACACTGAAGCTTTCTTT. This sequence encodes CASSYSDRARDTEAFF.

The rearrangement links TRBV7-9 to TRBJ1-6; D possibly corresponds to TRBD1 (5 bases). CDR3 length: 15 amino acids. The germline V gene encodes CDR1 SEHNR and CDR2 FQNEAQ (reference sequence). With 5 bases removed from V and 8 bases from J, the gap between germline ends came to 16 bases. CDR3 DNA: TGTGCCAGCAGCCAGGGTATCCTCTGGGATTCACCCCTCCACTTT. Its protein product is CASSQGILWDSPLHF.

The V and J genes are TRBV18 and TRBJ1-2; 8 bases map to TRBD1. Germline V gene data show CDR1 as KGHSH and CDR2 as LQKENI. The CDR3 is 14 residues long. V was pared by 4 bases and J by 6 bases, with 7 bases of the junction left unmatched. The CDR3 nucleotides are TGTGCCAGCTCACTTTCGGACAGGGCGAATGGCTACACCTTC. Translating it yields CASSLSDRANGYTF.

This CDR3 is CASSLLGSDTQYF. The CDR3 nucleotides read TGTGCCAGCAGCTTACTGGGTTCAGATACGCAGTATTTT. The genes are TRBV7-3 and TRBJ2-3; D ambiguous. This CDR3 region has 13 residues. V was shortened by 2 bases and J by 4 bases, with 7 bases between the two germline ends. Germline lookup yields CDR1 SGHTA and CDR2 FQGTGA. Supplemented by reference TRBV7-3 and TRBJ2-3, the full variable domain reads GAGVSQTPSNKVTEKGKYVELRCDPISGHTALYWYRQSLGQGPEFLIYFQGTGAADDSGLPNDRFFAVRPEGSVSTLKIQRTERGDSAVYLCASSLLGSDTQYFGPGTRLTVL.

This rearrangement joins TRBV4-3 to TRBJ2-1; 8 bases agree with TRBD1. With 1 base clipped from V and 5 bases from J, the junction kept 4 bases outside the gene matches. The CDR3 has 15 residues. Looked up from germline, CDR1 is LGHNA and CDR2 is YSLEER. The CDR3 nucleotides are TGCGCCAGCAGCCAAGTGGGACAGGATAACAATGAGCAGTTCTTC. It translates to CASSQVGQDNNEQFF.

The genes are TRBV4-1 and TRBJ2-3, with 11 bases fitting TRBD2. Trimming cost V 3 bases and J 4 bases; bases outside gene matches: 6. Germline V CDR1 and CDR2: MGHRA, YSYEKL. The CDR3 length is 16 residues. The CDR3 region has the DNA TGCGCCAGCAGCCATAGCGGGAGGGCCGAGTCAGATACGCAGTATTTT. It encodes CASSHSGRAESDTQYF.

This rearrangement joins TRBV11-2 to TRBJ1-1; weak D call: TRBD1 (6 bases). The CDR3 contains 14 residues. The germline CDR1 and CDR2 sequences are SGHAT and FQNNGV. V was shortened by 7 bases and J by 0 bases, with 12 bases between the two germline ends. The CDR3 is CASNDRRVNTEAFF. The CDR3 DNA reads TGTGCCAGCAACGACAGGAGGGTGAACACTGAAGCTTTCTTT.

J is TRBJ1-5 and V is TRBV19; D perhaps matches TRBD1 (6 bases). The V end lost 7 bases, the J end lost 4 bases, and 17 bases lay between the germline ends. The CDR3 is made up of 15 amino acids. Germline loops: CDR1 LNHDA, CDR2 SQIVND (reference sequence). CDR3 in DNA: TGTGCCAGTACTGAAACCGGGACACTTAATCAGCCCCAGCATTTT. It codes for CASTETGTLNQPQHF.

The chain is built from TRBV29-1 and TRBJ1-4; a possible D gene is TRBD1 (5 bases). From germline, CDR1 is SQVTM and CDR2 ANQGSEA. Deletions cut 6 bases from V and 0 bases from J, with 11 bases between. The CDR3 runs 14 residues. The CDR3 coding sequence is TGCAGCGTAAAAGGAGGGGCAACTAATGAAAAACTGTTTTTT. This translates into CSVKGGATNEKLFF. The whole variable domain, filled in from reference TRBV29-1 and TRBJ1-4, reads SAVISQKPSRDICQRGTSLTIQCQVDSQVTMMFWYRQQPGQSLTLIATANQGSEATYESGFVIDKFPISRPNLTFSTLTVSNMSPEDSSIYLCSVKGGATNEKLFFGSGTQLSVL.

This chain uses TRBV23-1 with TRBJ1-5, with a possible D match to TRBD1 (5 bases). TRBV23-1 qualifies as an ORF whose function is uncertain. There are 17 residues in the CDR3. Trimming took off 8 bases at V and 1 base at J, with 21 bases between the two ends. The CDR3: CASLQNRGKGSNQPQHF. In DNA, the CDR3 is TGCGCCAGCCTCCAAAATCGGGGTAAGGGGAGCAATCAGCCCCAGCATTTT.

The CDR3: CASSQATGTEHYGYTF. CDR3 nucleotide sequence: TGCGCCAGCAGCCAAGCGACCGGGACAGAACACTATGGCTACACCTTC. The rearrangement joins TRBV4-1 to TRBJ1-2; 7 bases are shared with TRBD1. The CDR3 extends over 16 amino acids. V lost 1 base and J lost 3; bases outside the gene matches: 8. Germline V CDR1 and CDR2: MGHRA, YSYEKL.

V is TRBV11-2 and J is TRBJ1-2; D remains ambiguous. This CDR3 is 14 amino acids long. Germline V gene lookup returns CDR1 SGHAT and CDR2 FQNNGV. V was shortened by 0 bases and J by 5 bases, with 10 bases between the two germline ends. The CDR3 sequence: CASSLDVTGYGYTF. In DNA, the CDR3 is TGTGCCAGCAGCTTAGATGTGACGGGATATGGCTACACCTTC.

This sequence joins TRBV5-1 and TRBJ1-4, with 8 nucleotides matching TRBD1. The CDR3 totals 16 residues. Germline V gives CDR1 SGHRS, CDR2 YFSETQ. With V trimmed by 4 bases and J by 8 bases, 13 bases remained unmatched. The CDR3 spells CASSRTGSYEGEKLFF. The DNA for the CDR3 is TGCGCCAGCAGCCGGACAGGGAGTTATGAGGGCGAAAAACTGTTTTTT.

The J gene is TRBJ1-5, the V gene TRBV19; no clear D. Trimming took 5 bases from V and 7 from J, leaving 9 bases between them. The germline gives CDR1 LNHDA, CDR2 SQIVND (reference sequence). The CDR3 is made up of 12 amino acids. In DNA form, the CDR3 reads TGTGCCAGTAGTGGGTTGCGGCAGCCCCAGCATTTT. As protein: CASSGLRQPQHF.

The CDR3 sequence: CATSGTGYYNEQFF. The CDR3, as DNA: TGTGCCACCAGTGGGACAGGGTACTACAATGAGCAGTTCTTC. This chain uses TRBV24-1 with TRBJ2-1, with 8 bases fitting TRBD1. The CDR3 is 14 residues long. V dropped 5 bases and J dropped 3; count of bases not matched to a gene: 2. From germline, CDR1 is KGHDR and CDR2 SFDVKD.

The chain uses TRBV13 and TRBJ2-3, with 15 positions matching TRBD2. CDR3 length: 19 amino acids. The V gene's germline CDR1 is PRHDT and CDR2 FYEKMQ (reference sequence). Unmatched junction bases numbered 9, after V lost 5 bases and J lost 0 bases. The CDR3 DNA is TGTGCCAGCAGCGCGCGGACTAGCGGGGGGGAAATCAGCACAGATACGCAGTATTTT. Protein sequence: CASSARTSGGEISTDTQYF.

The chain uses TRBV16 and TRBJ1-2, with 10 bases fitting TRBD1. This CDR3 has 16 amino acids. Germline V gene sequence: CDR1 KGHSY, CDR2 FQNENV. V lost 2 bases to trimming and J lost 7 bases; unmatched junction nucleotides: 10. DNA of the CDR3: TGTGCCAGCAGCCAAACTAGGGACAGGGGCAATGCTGGCTACACCTTC. The encoded protein is CASSQTRDRGNAGYTF.

The rearrangement links TRBV6-2 or TRBV6-3 to TRBJ1-5, with no clear D. The CDR3 spans 16 residues. V lost 0 bases and J lost 4, with 13 bases in between. Germline lookup yields CDR1 MNHEY and CDR2 SVGEGT. The CDR3 protein is CASSYSRQEKNQPQHF. The CDR3 nucleotides read TGTGCCAGCAGTTACTCGAGGCAGGAGAAAAATCAGCCCCAGCATTTT.

This chain uses TRBV5-1 with TRBJ1-4; D remains ambiguous. Per germline, CDR1 SGHRS and CDR2 YFSETQ. The CDR3 is 15 amino acids. V gave up 0 bases and J gave up 2 bases, with 8 bases separating them. CDR3 in DNA: TGCGCCAGCAGCTTGGCAGCAAATACTAATGAAAAACTGTTTTTT. It codes for CASSLAANTNEKLFF.

The rearrangement joins TRBV30 to TRBJ1-2; TRBD1 matches at 10 bases. The CDR3 loop spans 14 amino acids. Germline trimming cut 2 bases from V and 6 bases from J; bases unmatched to any gene: 6. Germline V gene sequence: CDR1 GTSNPN, CDR2 SVGIG (reference sequence). CDR3 protein: CAWSTRTGGNGYTF. The CDR3 DNA is TGTGCCTGGAGTACAAGGACAGGGGGAAATGGCTACACCTTC.